This is a list of T cell receptor beta chains from one sample in a study of cytomegalovirus exposure and HLA in healthy donors. TCRdb keeps only in-frame clones here, not all; method: immunoSEQ multiplex PCR. The data show about 120,000 clones, with about three quarters seen just once and 30% held by the top ten. Sequencing was performed on PBMCs. The receptors were gathered from a man in his 60s in good health and CMV-seropositive. The CDR3 runs from the conserved cysteine through the conserved F or W. A D gene is named only where the DNA matches it firmly. The size entry is marked missing in some rows and otherwise reads once, few, many or a size class.

clone size,CDR3 length,D gene,J gene,V gene,CDR3 protein,CDR3 DNA
NA,15,NA,TRBJ1-5,TRBV6-1,CASSEAGASNQPQHF,TGTGCCAGCAGTGAAGCGGGGGCGAGCAATCAGCCCCAGCATTTT
once,15,NA,TRBJ1-5,TRBV19,CASSIEGGEDQPQHF,TGTGCCAGTAGTATAGAAGGAGGGGAGGATCAGCCCCAGCATTTT
NA,13,NA,TRBJ1-3,TRBV6-5,CASLGTQRNTIYF,TGTGCCAGCCTAGGGACACAAAGAAACACCATATATTTT
NA,14,TRBD1,TRBJ1-4,TRBV30,CAWTWTGSNEKLFF,TGTGCCTGGACATGGACAGGGTCTAATGAAAAACTGTTTTTT
NA,13,NA,TRBJ2-3,TRBV7-8,CASQLGSTDTQYF,TGTGCCAGCCAACTCGGTAGCACAGATACGCAGTATTTT
NA,14,NA,TRBJ2-7,TRBV7-9,CASSLPNLVHEQYF,TGTGCCAGCAGCTTGCCTAATTTGGTCCACGAGCAGTACTTC
NA,16,NA,TRBJ1-6,TRBV5-6,CASSPRGGSYNSPLHF,TGTGCCAGCAGCCCTCGAGGGGGCTCCTATAATTCACCCCTCCACTTT
NA,14,TRBD2,TRBJ2-1,TRBV11-3,CASSLTGGHNEQFF,TGTGCCAGCAGCTTAACGGGGGGGCACAATGAGCAGTTCTTC
few,13,TRBD1,TRBJ1-2,TRBV19,CASSIRQGYGYTF,TGTGCCAGTAGTATCAGACAGGGGTATGGCTACACCTTC
NA,14,TRBD2,TRBJ2-1,TRBV6-1,CASSETSVYNEQFF,TGTGCCAGCAGTGAGACTAGCGTCTACAATGAGCAGTTCTTC
few,13,NA,TRBJ2-1,TRBV10-1,CASSPTLYNEQFF,TGCGCCAGCTCTCCTACCCTATACAATGAGCAGTTCTTC
NA,14,TRBD1,TRBJ1-2,TRBV4-2,CASSQETGAYGYTF,TGTGCCAGCAGCCAAGAGACAGGGGCCTACGGCTACACCTTC
NA,15,NA,TRBJ2-2,TRBV5-1,CASSLRDSNTGELFF,TGCGCCAGCAGCTTGCGGGACTCCAACACCGGGGAGCTGTTTTTT
few,17,TRBD1,TRBJ1-4,TRBV15,CATSTRDRGFRSEKLFF,TGTGCCACCAGCACCCGGGACAGGGGATTCCGGAGCGAAAAACTGTTTTTT